The present TCR beta chain was sequenced within a study of blood T cell repertoires in COVID-19. Looking at the study overall: Acute and convalescent COVID-19 specimens originated in the United States, Italy and Spain. Sources were T cells, B-cell-depleted T cells, or PBMCs; the material itself was cDNA or gDNA.

CDR1 is SGHRS and CDR2 is YFSETQ in the germline V gene. V was clipped by 5 bases and J by 7 bases; unmatched bases: 7. This CDR3 is 13 amino acids long. In the study's own analysis: It was from reference gene primer amplification that nucleated cell counts were estimated. Data came from immunoSEQ multiplex PCR; TCRdb stores just in-frame clones and leaves some out. D and trimming were read from the DNA, whereas the V and J calls and clone size are those reported in that table. Among about 55,000 clones, around 83% were seen once, and the ten largest hold about 6%. The source material was peripheral blood. The chain joins TRBV5-1 to TRBJ1-2; 8 positions match TRBD1. The TCR was taken from a human donor in a cohort sampled during active or convalescent COVID-19. This CDR3 reads CASSPGQEGGYTF. The CDR3 region has the DNA TGCGCCAGCAGTCCGGGACAGGAAGGTGGCTACACCTTC.